The 5 T cell receptor beta chains presented below share a single source sample, sequenced in a study of beta chain features in type 1 diabetes. General study results and limits: TCRB CDR3s from Type 1 diabetes patients were moderately but significantly shorter in all four CD4+ subsets.

The sequenced template was cDNA made from the entire isolated RNA. TCRdb's copy holds only in-frame clones and misses some; the assay was immunoSEQ multiplex PCR. Seen here are some 290,000 clones, around 24% observed once, and the top ten hold around 0.011%. Which antigens these TCRs recognize remains unknown. The source material was naive CD4+ T cells from blood. Receptor source: a woman aged 25 to 39 with type 1 diabetes.

This chain connects TRBV27 to TRBJ2-5; no reliable D call. V gave up 2 bases and J gave up 3 bases, with 10 bases separating them. CDR3 length: 14 residues. Germline CDR1 MNHEY, CDR2 SMNVEV (reference sequence). Here the CDR3 reads CASSLTGQEETQYF. The CDR3 nucleotides are TGTGCCAGCAGTTTAACTGGGCAGGAAGAGACCCAGTACTTC.

V and J are TRBV25-1 and TRBJ2-5; D is perhaps TRBD1 (6 bases). Germline-derived CDR1 and CDR2 are MGHDK and SYGVNS. V lost 2 bases and J lost 5, with 21 bases in between. CDR3 size: 17 residues. The CDR3 is CASSEKLGDTAWETQYF. CDR3 nucleotide sequence: TGTGCCAGCAGTGAAAAATTGGGGGACACGGCCTGGGAGACCCAGTACTTC.

The chain joins TRBV30 to TRBJ1-5; the D is unclear. The CDR3 is 13 amino acids. Germline CDR1 is GTSNPN and CDR2 is SVGIG (reference sequence). Trimming removed 3 bases at V and 3 bases at J, with 9 bases between. The CDR3 DNA is TGTGCCTGGAGCACTATCCCCAATCAGCCCCAGCATTTT. It encodes CAWSTIPNQPQHF.

The chain recombines TRBV6-5 with TRBJ2-7, with D possibly matching TRBD2 (5 bases). This CDR3 comprises 14 residues. The germline gives CDR1 MNHEY, CDR2 SVGAGI. Deletions cut 5 bases from V and 4 bases from J, with 15 bases between. CDR3 sequence reads: CASSEASRYYEQYF. In DNA form, the CDR3 reads TGTGCCAGCAGTGAGGCTAGCAGATATTACGAGCAGTACTTC.

With respect to this clone: The sample contains more than one DNA sequence encoding this CDR3. The V and J genes are TRBV7-2 and TRBJ2-6; perhaps TRBD1 as D (6 bases). Trimming stripped 5 bases from V and 1 base from J, with 9 bases between. Germline CDR1 is SGHTA and CDR2 is FQGNSA. CDR3 length: 15 residues. The CDR3 DNA follows: TGTGCCAGCAGCCTCACAGGGTCTGGGGCCAACGTCCTGACTTTC. Its protein product is CASSLTGSGANVLTF.